This T cell receptor beta chain derives from a study of tissue T cells after allogeneic stem cell transplantation. General study findings and limits: Limitations included a small, clinically heterogeneous cohort and limited sampling depth.

Comment on this clone: What it recognizes is unknown. Germline and genes here are mouse. The read comes to an end 1 residue before the CDR3 does, leaving the germline J gene to fill in the end.

V dropped 1 base and J dropped 4 bases, with 5 bases sitting between them. CDR1 is SGHND and CDR2 is FRSKSL in the germline V gene. The CDR3 has 13 amino acids. Sequenced by immunoSEQ multiplex PCR; TCRdb stores in-frame clones only, minus some. Of nearly 50,000 clones detected, roughly 75% appear once; the ten largest clones hold 0.7%. The clonotype comes from a pool of C57BL/6 mice in good health. Sequenced: sorted cells pooled from one or two spleens. The V and J genes are TRBV15 and TRBJ1-5; D is ambiguous. CDR3 DNA, as far as it was read: TGTGCCAGCAGTTTAGAAGGGAACCAGGCTCCGCTT. This encodes CASSLEGNQAPL. The whole CDR3 is CASSLEGNQAPLF.